A selection of T cell receptor beta chains follows, all from one sample in a study of T-cell memory formation after mild COVID-19. TCRdb re-derived calls from the 5' RACE reads in MiXCR, one entry per CDR3 protein. This sample carries 250,000 to 350,000 distinct CDR3 sequences, 14% of them seen once, and the ten largest clones take roughly 23%. Sequenced material: PBMCs or a T cell subset sorted from them (not recorded which). The source of these receptors is a man aged 18 to 35 who had mild COVID-19 (a few samples of this study predate the infection). Cell type and time point are not known. Both conserved end residues are trimmed from each CDR3. The size entry is marked missing in some rows and otherwise reads once, few, many or a size class.

v_gene	j_gene	abundance	CDR3aa
TRBV5-1	TRBJ2-5	few	ASSSLDPEETQY
TRBV29-1	TRBJ2-1	many	SAEFRDNEQF
TRBV6-5	TRBJ2-2	few	ASSSGTGEMAGELF
TRBV4-1	TRBJ1-5	-	ASSQVRRFSNQPQH
TRBV12-3/TRBV12-4	TRBJ1-3	few	ASSFGFQGNTIY
TRBV10-3	TRBJ2-2	few	AISDSARNTGELF
TRBV2	TRBJ2-1	-	ASSFEATSGDNEQF
TRBV7-2	TRBJ1-1	few	ASSTRTGPF
TRBV4-3	TRBJ2-1	few	ASSGGSTVNEQF
TRBV20-1	TRBJ1-5	-	SARYPGRVNQPQH
TRBV7-3	TRBJ2-2	many	ASSLQETGELF
TRBV2	TRBJ1-1	few	ASSGQELTEAF
TRBV11-2	TRBJ2-7	-	ASSSSRQGLIVGQY
TRBV6-5	TRBJ1-3	few	ASSYGRNSGNTIY
TRBV10-3	TRBJ2-3	-	ATWIGPRGLDTQY
TRBV4-3	TRBJ2-1	many	ASSQDGFINEQF
TRBV12-3/TRBV12-4	TRBJ2-4	few	ASSPRGFHIEIGDIQY
TRBV6-2/TRBV6-3	TRBJ2-1	few	ASSYSSPGDHNEQF
TRBV25-1	TRBJ1-2	-	ASTTLGGTGGYT
TRBV29-1	TRBJ1-1	few	SVEKMAGGTEAF
TRBV27	TRBJ1-2	many	ASSLKGDYGYT
TRBV15	TRBJ2-6	few	ATSPGRAAGANVLT
TRBV5-4	TRBJ2-3	many	ASSVQGATDTQY
TRBV5-5	TRBJ2-2	-	ASSWGRERGELF
TRBV7-6	TRBJ1-1	-	ASSPKGNTEAF
TRBV13	TRBJ1-2	-	ASSPVQENYGYT
TRBV7-9	TRBJ2-5	few	ASSFKGAGKDQETQY
TRBV7-3	TRBJ2-3	-	ASSSSGGAPDTQY
TRBV28	TRBJ1-6	-	ASRAGQNSPLH
TRBV28	TRBJ1-2	-	ASSTHGTGLSYGYT
TRBV5-4	TRBJ2-1	few	ASSLDPGWESNEQF
TRBV14	TRBJ2-1	many	ASSLSPGLAVPLNVEQF
TRBV4-2	TRBJ2-3	few	ASSQDPLLLTDTQY
TRBV7-3	-	-	ASSLQGTMADTQH
TRBV6-5	TRBJ2-4	-	ASSYTLQGAVKNIQY
TRBV5-4	TRBJ2-5	many	ASSFYQGKSETQY
TRBV4-1	TRBJ1-3	-	ASSPRPLSGNTIY
TRBV11-3	TRBJ2-7	few	ASSPGTGTGENEQY
TRBV5-1	TRBJ1-2	-	ASSSAPAGSGYT
TRBV5-6	TRBJ2-1	-	ASSFSTYNEQF
TRBV18	TRBJ2-7	few	ASSPGRGTWEQY
TRBV3-1	TRBJ1-1	-	ASSHDSQEAF
TRBV14	TRBJ1-2	-	ASSQVIRGGTYGYT
TRBV7-7	TRBJ2-3	-	ASSLGLACTDTQY
TRBV15	TRBJ2-2	-	ATSQGFAGELF
TRBV5-1	TRBJ1-2	few	ASRVGQGNYGYT
TRBV5-1	TRBJ2-1	few	ASSPGSINEQF
TRBV20-1	TRBJ2-3	many	SASFPTGNTDTQY
TRBV9	TRBJ2-1	-	ASSAGLLSYNEQF
TRBV6-2/TRBV6-3	TRBJ2-1	few	ASTLGKGGGENEQF
TRBV12-3/TRBV12-4	TRBJ1-2	-	ASSFSGAYGYT
TRBV5-1	TRBJ2-3	-	ASSHPDRGTQY